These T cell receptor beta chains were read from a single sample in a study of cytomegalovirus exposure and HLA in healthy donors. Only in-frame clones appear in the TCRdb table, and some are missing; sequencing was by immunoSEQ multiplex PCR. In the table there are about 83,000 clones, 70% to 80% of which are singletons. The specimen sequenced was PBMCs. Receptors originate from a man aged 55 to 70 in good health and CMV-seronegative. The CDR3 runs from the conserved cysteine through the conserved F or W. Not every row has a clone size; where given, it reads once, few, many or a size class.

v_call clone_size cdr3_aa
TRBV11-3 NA CASSLDGRGAYGYTF
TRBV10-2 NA CASSDGRGQKNEQYF
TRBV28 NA CASSEETDTQYF
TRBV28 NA CASRVPGQGAGEQYF
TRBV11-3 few CASSSVGELFF
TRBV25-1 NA CASSEYEFSNTEAFF
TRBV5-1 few CASSLQGYSNQPQHF
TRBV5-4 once CASSLDASTTDTQYF
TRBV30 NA CAWSVRALAGTDNSPLHF
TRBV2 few CASSGLAGDTDTQYF
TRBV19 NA CASSTPVGSDQPQHF
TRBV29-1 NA CSVDPPGLPTDTQYF
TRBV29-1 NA CSVEVGSGGYEQYF
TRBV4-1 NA CASSQDLLADEQFF
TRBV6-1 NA CASSRRGSQETQYF
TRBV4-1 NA CASSRRNRLDEKLFF
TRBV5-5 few CASSLEGTSGFNEQFF
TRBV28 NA CASSDPTAFNQPQHF
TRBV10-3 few CAISERGIYEQYF
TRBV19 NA CASIPGGERGNTIYF
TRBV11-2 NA CASHNAPSEQYF
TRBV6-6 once CASSYSSREELFF
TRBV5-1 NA CASSSVLAGAGTDTQYF
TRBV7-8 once CASSVNGQNTEAFF
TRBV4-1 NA CASSQEYLRDRKSGEQYF
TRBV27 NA CASSLQGPGANVLTF
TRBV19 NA CASSSWARDSDLPEQYF
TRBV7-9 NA CASSLRGGVSTDTQYF
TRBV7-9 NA CASSLNEGDTIYF
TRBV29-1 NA CSVSSGGFLGADTQYF
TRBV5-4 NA CASSATSGGGRDTQYF
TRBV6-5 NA CASKEVGGSPETQYF
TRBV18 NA CASTTTSTDTQYF
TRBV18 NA CASSDREDEKLFF
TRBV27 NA CASSGTSGANTGELFF
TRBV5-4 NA CASSLEGGLETQYF
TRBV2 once CASSEMPIRGREQYF
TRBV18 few CASSPLPQGARGNTIYF
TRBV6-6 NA CASSTGQGAKLFF
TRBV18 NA CASSPPRGGLARETQYF
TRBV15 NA CATSRKGAYGTQYF